These T cell receptor beta chains were read from a single sample in a study of cytomegalovirus exposure and HLA in healthy donors. Repertoires were generated with immunoSEQ multiplex PCR, while TCRdb's copy carries only in-frame clones and drops some. This sample has 90,000 to 130,000 clones, with around 80% found just once. Material for sequencing was PBMCs. These receptors were collected from a young man in good health and CMV-seropositive. CDR3s include the opening cysteine and the closing phenylalanine or tryptophan. The D gene is left open where the match is weak. Clone size is not always given. Where it is, it says once, few, many or a class for expanded clones.

j_call d_call clone_size v_call cdr3_aa cdr3_nt
TRBJ1-2 NA NA TRBV21-1 CASSSSNRGPVMGYTF TGTGCCAGCAGCAGTTCGAACAGGGGGCCCGTCATGGGCTACACCTTC
TRBJ2-7 NA NA TRBV5-1 CASSLIPSPGQGYEQYF TGCGCCAGCAGCTTGATTCCGTCGCCGGGGCAGGGGTACGAGCAGTACTTC
TRBJ2-1 NA NA TRBV5-1 CASGKRQTLYNEQFF TGCGCCAGCGGGAAACGACAGACCCTCTACAATGAGCAGTTCTTC
TRBJ1-5 TRBD1 NA TRBV27 CASSRTGVGQPQHF TGTGCCAGCAGCAGGACAGGGGTAGGGCAGCCCCAGCATTTT
TRBJ1-2 TRBD1 NA TRBV7-8 CASSAEQGYYGYTF TGTGCCAGCAGCGCAGAACAGGGGTACTATGGCTACACCTTC
TRBJ2-3 TRBD2 NA TRBV28 CATSRGGETDTQYF TGTGCCACCTCGAGGGGAGGGGAGACAGATACGCAGTATTTT
TRBJ1-1 NA NA TRBV6-1 CTGLNTEAFF TGCACTGGTTTGAACACTGAAGCTTTCTTT
TRBJ2-3 NA few TRBV7-9 CASSPGTGTDTQYF TGTGCCAGCAGCCCCGGGACTGGCACAGATACGCAGTATTTT
TRBJ2-1 NA few TRBV6-1 CASSTTAYNEQFF TGTGCCAGCAGTACGACAGCCTACAATGAGCAGTTCTTC
TRBJ1-2 NA NA TRBV11-2 CASSPPTRYGYTF TGTGCCAGCAGCCCCCCGACACGTTATGGCTACACCTTC
TRBJ1-2 NA NA TRBV5-1 CASSLEGNGYTF TGCGCCAGCAGCTTGGAGGGGAATGGCTACACCTTC
TRBJ2-1 NA NA TRBV5-1 CASSEGGSSYNEQFF TGCGCCAGCAGCGAAGGGGGAAGCTCCTACAATGAGCAGTTCTTC
TRBJ2-5 TRBD1 NA TRBV7-9 CASSLGTGQETQYF TGTGCCAGCAGCCTCGGGACAGGGCAAGAGACCCAGTACTTC
TRBJ2-7 NA few TRBV5-4 CASSLDGQSYEQYF TGTGCCAGCAGCTTAGATGGACAGTCCTACGAGCAGTACTTC
TRBJ2-5 NA NA TRBV29-1 CSVELNRVRETQYF TGCAGCGTTGAATTGAACAGGGTCCGAGAGACCCAGTACTTC
TRBJ1-1 NA NA TRBV4-1 CASSQNKQGFFAEAFF TGCGCCAGCAGCCAAAACAAACAGGGTTTCTTCGCTGAAGCTTTCTTT
TRBJ1-1 TRBD1 NA TRBV11-3 CASRPTGQEPFF TGTGCCAGCAGACCTACGGGACAGGAGCCTTTCTTT
TRBJ2-1 NA NA TRBV5-1 CASSETNYNEQFF TGCGCCAGCAGCGAGACTAATTACAATGAGCAGTTCTTC
TRBJ2-1 TRBD2 NA TRBV25-1 CASSRASGASGGREQFF TGTGCCAGCAGTAGGGCCTCGGGGGCTAGCGGGGGGAGGGAGCAGTTCTTC
TRBJ2-1 TRBD1 NA TRBV13 CASSWDRTEQFF TGTGCCAGCAGTTGGGACAGGACTGAGCAGTTCTTC
TRBJ1-1 NA NA TRBV6-1 CASSEFWGGPEAFF TGTGCCAGCAGTGAATTCTGGGGGGGCCCTGAAGCTTTCTTT
TRBJ1-1 NA NA TRBV7-9 CASSLLGQNTEAFF TGTGCCAGCAGCTTACTCGGACAGAACACTGAAGCTTTCTTT
TRBJ1-1 NA NA TRBV6-1 CASETDSEAFF TGTGCCAGTGAAACCGACAGTGAAGCTTTCTTT
TRBJ2-3 NA few TRBV9 CASSVAQGPSYTQYF TGTGCCAGCAGCGTAGCCCAGGGTCCATCATATACGCAGTATTTT
TRBJ2-1 TRBD2 NA TRBV5-1 CASSVGLAELYNEQFF TGCGCCAGCAGCGTGGGACTAGCGGAGCTATACAATGAGCAGTTCTTC
TRBJ2-1 NA NA TRBV7-9 CASSTAPYNEQFF TGTGCCAGCAGCACCGCGCCCTACAATGAGCAGTTCTTC
TRBJ2-7 TRBD1 NA TRBV28 CASRKGQEGYEQYF TGTGCCAGCAGGAAGGGACAGGAAGGCTACGAGCAGTACTTC
TRBJ1-1 TRBD1 NA TRBV19 CASRLQGMNTEAFF TGTGCCAGTAGGCTACAGGGGATGAACACTGAAGCTTTCTTT
TRBJ2-3 TRBD2 NA TRBV15 CATSVPGTSERRTDTQYF TGTGCCACCAGCGTCCCCGGGACTAGCGAGAGGCGCACAGATACGCAGTATTTT
TRBJ2-7 TRBD2 NA TRBV5-1 CASSLSLAGGIQDPEQYF TGCGCCAGCAGCTTGAGTCTAGCGGGGGGGATACAAGACCCGGAGCAGTACTTC
TRBJ2-5 TRBD2 NA TRBV27 CASSLEPRLAAQYF TGTGCCAGCAGTTTGGAGCCACGGCTAGCGGCCCAGTACTTC
TRBJ1-1 NA NA TRBV5-1 CASSLDPGMTEAFF TGCGCCAGCAGCTTGGACCCAGGGATGACTGAAGCTTTCTTT
TRBJ1-1 NA medium-sized TRBV2 CASRGQRGNTMNTEAFF TGTGCCAGCAGAGGACAGAGAGGGAACACTATGAACACTGAAGCTTTCTTT
TRBJ1-2 NA NA TRBV28 CASSLLGDYGYTF TGTGCCAGCAGTTTGTTAGGGGACTATGGCTACACCTTC
TRBJ2-7 TRBD2 NA TRBV28 CASSSLAGENYEQYF TGTGCCAGCAGTTCCCTAGCGGGGGAAAACTACGAGCAGTACTTC
TRBJ2-5 NA NA TRBV7-8 CASSLVSETQYF TGTGCCAGCAGCTTAGTGTCGGAGACCCAGTACTTC
TRBJ1-1 NA NA TRBV4-1 CASSHTPARRAEAFF TGCGCCAGCAGCCACACGCCGGCTCGGAGGGCTGAAGCTTTCTTT
TRBJ1-1 NA NA TRBV7-9 CASSLESLIAFEAFF TGTGCCAGCAGCTTAGAGTCCCTCATAGCTTTTGAAGCTTTCTTT
TRBJ1-2 TRBD1 NA TRBV2 CASSEVNDRGFGYTF TGTGCCAGCAGTGAAGTTAACGACAGGGGGTTTGGCTACACCTTC
TRBJ1-5 NA NA TRBV19 CASSIVTTFGNQPQHF TGTGCCAGTAGTATAGTAACAACCTTTGGCAATCAGCCCCAGCATTTT
TRBJ2-2 NA NA TRBV7-9 CASSQTGELFF TGTGCCAGCAGCCAAACCGGGGAGCTGTTTTTT
TRBJ1-2 NA NA TRBV7-9 CASSLLRATSYGYTF TGTGCCAGCAGCTTACTCAGGGCGACGAGCTATGGCTACACCTTC
TRBJ1-1 NA few TRBV5-1 CASSLIPGNTEAFF TGCGCCAGCAGCTTGATCCCGGGGAACACTGAAGCTTTCTTT
TRBJ1-5 NA NA TRBV4-2 CASSQDLGGDSNQPQHF TGTGCCAGCAGCCAAGATCTCGGCGGCGATAGCAATCAGCCCCAGCATTTT
TRBJ2-2 NA NA TRBV2 CASRQGGVNTGELFF TGTGCCAGCAGGCAAGGGGGAGTCAACACCGGGGAGCTGTTTTTT
TRBJ1-2 TRBD1 NA TRBV29-1 CSVPDRRNNYGYTF TGCAGCGTCCCGGACAGGAGGAATAACTATGGCTACACCTTC
TRBJ2-3 TRBD1 NA TRBV11-2 CASSSGQDFYTDTQYF TGTGCCAGCAGCTCAGGACAGGACTTTTACACAGATACGCAGTATTTT
TRBJ2-1 TRBD2 NA TRBV11-2 CASSNVRSGMNEQFF TGTGCCAGCAGCAACGTAAGAAGCGGGATGAATGAGCAGTTCTTC
TRBJ2-1 NA few TRBV7-7 CASSSGTGQYNEQFF TGTGCCAGCAGTAGCGGGACAGGGCAATACAATGAGCAGTTCTTC
TRBJ2-1 TRBD2 once TRBV19 CASGAGAKQFF TGTGCCAGTGGAGCGGGAGCGAAGCAGTTCTTC
TRBJ2-7 TRBD2 NA TRBV4-2 CASSVTGGGGAEQYF TGTGCCAGCAGCGTCACGGGCGGCGGGGGGGCCGAGCAGTACTTC
TRBJ2-2 NA NA TRBV4-1 CASSKQGDTGELFF TGCGCCAGCAGTAAACAGGGAGACACCGGGGAGCTGTTTTTT
TRBJ2-7 NA NA TRBV2 CASSGTSSYEQYF TGTGCCAGCAGCGGGACATCTTCCTACGAGCAGTACTTC
TRBJ1-4 TRBD1 once TRBV5-1 CASSFQYPTGGLSEKLFF TGCGCCAGCAGCTTCCAATACCCGACAGGGGGCCTGAGTGAAAAACTGTTTTTT
TRBJ1-2 TRBD1 NA TRBV27 CASRLTTGSYGYTF TGTGCCAGCAGGTTAACGACAGGGTCCTATGGCTACACCTTC
TRBJ2-7 NA NA TRBV2 CASIGSAGSSYEQYF TGTGCCAGCATCGGTAGCGCCGGGAGCTCCTACGAGCAGTACTTC
TRBJ2-1 NA NA TRBV5-1 CASSLTRLPSYNEQFF TGCGCCAGCAGCCTAACGAGACTTCCCTCCTACAATGAGCAGTTCTTC